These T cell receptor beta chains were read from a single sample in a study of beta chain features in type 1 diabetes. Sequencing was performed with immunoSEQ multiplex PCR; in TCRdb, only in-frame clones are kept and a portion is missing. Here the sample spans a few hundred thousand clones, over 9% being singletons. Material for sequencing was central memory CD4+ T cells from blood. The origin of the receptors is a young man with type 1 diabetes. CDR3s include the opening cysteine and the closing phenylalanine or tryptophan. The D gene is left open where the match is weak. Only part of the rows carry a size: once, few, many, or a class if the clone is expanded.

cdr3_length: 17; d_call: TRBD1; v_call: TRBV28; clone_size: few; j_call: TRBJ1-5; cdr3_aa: CASSFGPGTAAGQPQHF; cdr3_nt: TGTGCCAGCAGTTTTGGGCCGGGGACAGCGGCGGGTCAGCCCCAGCATTTT
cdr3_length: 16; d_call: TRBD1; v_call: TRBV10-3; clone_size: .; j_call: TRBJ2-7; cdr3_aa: CAISESGAGGIYEQYF; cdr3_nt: TGTGCCATCAGTGAGTCTGGGGCAGGGGGCATCTACGAGCAGTACTTC
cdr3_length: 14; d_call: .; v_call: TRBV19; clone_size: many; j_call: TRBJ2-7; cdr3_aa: CASRIQPGLYEQYF; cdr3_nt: TGTGCCAGTAGGATCCAACCGGGGCTCTACGAGCAGTACTTC
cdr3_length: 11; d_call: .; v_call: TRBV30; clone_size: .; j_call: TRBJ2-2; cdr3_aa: CAWKGSGELFF; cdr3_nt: TGTGCCTGGAAGGGGTCCGGGGAGCTGTTTTTT
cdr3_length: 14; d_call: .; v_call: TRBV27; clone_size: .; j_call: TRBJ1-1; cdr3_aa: CASSSPHLNTEAFF; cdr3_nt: TGTGCCAGCAGTTCCCCCCACTTGAACACTGAAGCTTTCTTT
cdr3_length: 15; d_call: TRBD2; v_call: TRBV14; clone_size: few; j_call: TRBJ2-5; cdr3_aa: CASSQGLAGGETQYF; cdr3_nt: TGTGCCAGCAGCCAGGGACTAGCGGGAGGAGAGACCCAGTACTTC
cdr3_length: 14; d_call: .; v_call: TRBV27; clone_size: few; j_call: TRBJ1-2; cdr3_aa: CASSLSPINYGYTF; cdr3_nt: TGTGCCAGCAGTTTATCCCCAATAAACTATGGCTACACCTTC
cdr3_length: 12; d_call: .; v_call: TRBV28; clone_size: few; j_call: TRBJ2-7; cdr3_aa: CASRGQSYEQYF; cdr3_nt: TGTGCCAGCAGAGGACAGTCCTACGAGCAGTACTTC
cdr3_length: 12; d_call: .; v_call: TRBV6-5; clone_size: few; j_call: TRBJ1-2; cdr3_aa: CASSIQGNGYTF; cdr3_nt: TGTGCCAGCAGTATCCAGGGCAATGGCTACACCTTC
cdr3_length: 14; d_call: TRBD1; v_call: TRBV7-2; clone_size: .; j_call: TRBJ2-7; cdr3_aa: CASSFTGGVYEQYF; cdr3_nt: TGTGCCAGCAGCTTCACAGGGGGCGTCTACGAGCAGTACTTC
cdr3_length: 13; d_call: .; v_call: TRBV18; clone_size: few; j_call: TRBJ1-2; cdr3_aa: CASSRSQDYGYTF; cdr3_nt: TGTGCCAGCTCACGGTCCCAGGACTATGGCTACACCTTC
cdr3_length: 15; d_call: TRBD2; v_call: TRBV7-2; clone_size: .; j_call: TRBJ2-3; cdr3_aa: CASSYRLAGTDTQYF; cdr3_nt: TGTGCCAGCAGCTACAGACTAGCGGGCACAGATACGCAGTATTTT
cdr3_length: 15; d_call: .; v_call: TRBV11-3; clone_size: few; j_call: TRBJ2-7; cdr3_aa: CASSLGVLGPYEQYF; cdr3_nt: TGTGCCAGCAGCTTAGGGGTCCTTGGTCCCTACGAGCAGTACTTC
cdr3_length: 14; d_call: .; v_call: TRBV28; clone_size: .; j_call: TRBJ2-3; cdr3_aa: CASSFSGATDTQYF; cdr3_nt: TGTGCCAGCAGTTTTTCGGGAGCCACAGATACGCAGTATTTT
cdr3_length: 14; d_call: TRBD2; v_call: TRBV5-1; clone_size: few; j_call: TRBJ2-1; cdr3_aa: CASSSGMGSYEQFF; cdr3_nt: TGCGCCAGTTCTAGCGGGATGGGTAGCTATGAGCAGTTCTTC
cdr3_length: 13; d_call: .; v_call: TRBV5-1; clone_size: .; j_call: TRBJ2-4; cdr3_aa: CASSLEQGYIQYF; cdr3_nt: TGCGCCAGCAGCTTGGAGCAGGGGTACATTCAGTACTTC
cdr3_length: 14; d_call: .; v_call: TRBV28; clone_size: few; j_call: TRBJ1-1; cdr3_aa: CASRQGPRNTEAFF; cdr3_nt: TGTGCCAGCAGACAGGGACCTAGGAACACTGAAGCTTTCTTT
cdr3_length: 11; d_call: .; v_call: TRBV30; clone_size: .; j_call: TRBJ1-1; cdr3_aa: CAWSWEIKAFF; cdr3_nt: TGTGCCTGGAGTTGGGAGATCAAAGCTTTCTTT
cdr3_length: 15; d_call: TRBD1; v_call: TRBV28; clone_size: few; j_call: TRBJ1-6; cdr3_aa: CASKLGTGVNSPLHF; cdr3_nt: TGTGCCAGCAAACTGGGGACAGGGGTAAATTCACCCCTCCACTTT
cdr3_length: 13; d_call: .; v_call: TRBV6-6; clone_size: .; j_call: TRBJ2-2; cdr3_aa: CASKYSNTGELFF; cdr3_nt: TGTGCCAGCAAGTACAGCAACACCGGGGAGCTGTTTTTT
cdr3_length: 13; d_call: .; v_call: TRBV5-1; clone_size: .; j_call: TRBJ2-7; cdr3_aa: CASSLVGAHEQYF; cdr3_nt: TGCGCCAGCAGCTTGGTAGGGGCGCACGAGCAGTACTTC
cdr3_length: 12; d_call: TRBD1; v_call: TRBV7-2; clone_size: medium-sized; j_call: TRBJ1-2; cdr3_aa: CASSFNRGGYTF; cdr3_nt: TGTGCCAGCAGCTTCAACAGGGGAGGTTACACCTTC
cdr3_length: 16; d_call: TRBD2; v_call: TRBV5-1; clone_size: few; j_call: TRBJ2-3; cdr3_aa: CASSAGTSGPSDTQYF; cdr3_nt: TGCGCCAGCAGCGCCGGGACTAGCGGGCCCTCAGATACGCAGTATTTT
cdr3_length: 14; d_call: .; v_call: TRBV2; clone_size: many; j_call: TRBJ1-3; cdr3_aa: CASSAGHSGNTIYF; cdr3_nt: TGTGCCAGCAGTGCTGGGCACTCTGGAAACACCATATATTTT
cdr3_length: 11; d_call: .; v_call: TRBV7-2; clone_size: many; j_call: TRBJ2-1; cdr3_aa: CATRSYNEQFF; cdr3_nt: TGTGCTACACGGTCCTACAATGAGCAGTTCTTC
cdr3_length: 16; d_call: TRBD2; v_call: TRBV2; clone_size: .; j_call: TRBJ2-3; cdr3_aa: CASSGGASGSTDTQYF; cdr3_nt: TGTGCCAGCAGCGGGGGGGCTAGCGGGAGCACAGATACGCAGTATTTT
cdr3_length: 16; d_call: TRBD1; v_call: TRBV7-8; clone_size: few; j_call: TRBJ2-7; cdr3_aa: CASSLFRDSSFYEQYF; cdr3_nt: TGTGCCAGCAGCTTATTCCGGGACAGTTCTTTCTACGAGCAGTACTTC
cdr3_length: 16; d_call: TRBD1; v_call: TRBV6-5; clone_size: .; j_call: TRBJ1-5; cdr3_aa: CASSYSTGGAKQPQHF; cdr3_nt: TGTGCCAGCAGTTACTCCACAGGGGGAGCCAAACAGCCCCAGCATTTT
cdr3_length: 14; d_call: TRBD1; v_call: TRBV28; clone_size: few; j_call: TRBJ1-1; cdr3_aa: CASSSGQGGAEAFF; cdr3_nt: TGTGCCAGCAGCTCGGGACAGGGGGGTGCTGAAGCTTTCTTT
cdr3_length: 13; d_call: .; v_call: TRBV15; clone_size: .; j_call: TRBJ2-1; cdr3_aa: CATSRDRGSEQFF; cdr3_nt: TGTGCCACCAGCAGAGATCGTGGGAGTGAGCAGTTCTTC